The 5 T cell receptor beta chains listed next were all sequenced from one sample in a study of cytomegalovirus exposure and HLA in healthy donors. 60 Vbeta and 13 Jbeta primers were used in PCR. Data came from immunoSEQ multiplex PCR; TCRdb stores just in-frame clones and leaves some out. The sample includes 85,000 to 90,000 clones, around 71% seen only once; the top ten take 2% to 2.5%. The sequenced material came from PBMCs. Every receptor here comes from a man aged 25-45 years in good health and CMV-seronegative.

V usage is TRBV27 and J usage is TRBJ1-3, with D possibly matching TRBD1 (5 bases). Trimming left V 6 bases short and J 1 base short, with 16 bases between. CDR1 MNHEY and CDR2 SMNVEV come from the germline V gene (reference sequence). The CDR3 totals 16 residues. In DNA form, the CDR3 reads TGTGCCAGCAGCCCTGCCTGGGGGGAATCTGGAAACACCATATATTTT. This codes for CASSPAWGESGNTIYF.

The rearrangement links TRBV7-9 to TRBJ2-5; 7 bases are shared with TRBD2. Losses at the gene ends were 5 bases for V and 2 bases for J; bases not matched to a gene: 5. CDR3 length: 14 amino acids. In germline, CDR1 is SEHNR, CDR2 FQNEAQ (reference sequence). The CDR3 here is CASSHGTIQETQYF. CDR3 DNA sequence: TGTGCCAGCAGCCATGGGACTATACAAGAGACCCAGTACTTC.

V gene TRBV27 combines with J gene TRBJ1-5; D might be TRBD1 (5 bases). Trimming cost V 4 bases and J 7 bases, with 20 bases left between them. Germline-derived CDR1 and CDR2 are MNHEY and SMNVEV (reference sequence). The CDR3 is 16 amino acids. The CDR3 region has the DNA TGTGCCAGCAGTTCTCGGGAGAGGGACCGTAGACAGCCCCAGCATTTT. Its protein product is CASSSRERDRRQPQHF.

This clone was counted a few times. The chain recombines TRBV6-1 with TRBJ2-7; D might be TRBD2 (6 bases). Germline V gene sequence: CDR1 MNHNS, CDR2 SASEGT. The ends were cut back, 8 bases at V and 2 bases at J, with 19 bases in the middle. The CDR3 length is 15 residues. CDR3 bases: TGTGCCAGCGGTATGACAGCGGGTGGGACCTACGAGCAGTACTTC. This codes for CASGMTAGGTYEQYF.

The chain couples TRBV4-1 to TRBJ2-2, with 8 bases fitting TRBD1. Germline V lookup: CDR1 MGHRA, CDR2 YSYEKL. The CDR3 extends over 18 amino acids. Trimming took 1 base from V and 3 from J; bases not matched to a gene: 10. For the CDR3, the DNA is TGCGCCAGCAGCCAAGGGGCCCAGGGGGCTCTTGACACCGGGGAGCTGTTTTTT. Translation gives CASSQGAQGALDTGELFF.